These T cell receptor beta chains were read from a single sample in a study of cytomegalovirus exposure and HLA in healthy donors. Here immunoSEQ multiplex PCR was the method, and the copy in TCRdb shows in-frame clones only, minus some. The sample consists of some 82,000 clones, approximately 84% of them appearing once. The sample consisted of PBMCs. These receptors all stem from a woman between 45 and 60 years old in good health and CMV-seronegative. Both conserved end residues are part of each CDR3.

J gene | V gene | CDR3 protein
TRBJ2-3 | TRBV19 | CASRLAGAKDTQYF
TRBJ1-6 | TRBV30 | CAWSAGGNDSPLHF
TRBJ2-3 | TRBV30 | CAWSRLAGGLSTDTQYF
TRBJ1-1 | TRBV19 | CAGKEESEAFF
TRBJ1-3 | TRBV7-9 | CASSPRRAAAGNTIYF
TRBJ2-1 | TRBV28 | CATLTRTSGHNEQFF
TRBJ2-6 | TRBV28 | CASMGAGSGANVLTF
TRBJ2-4 | TRBV5-1 | CASSPGEQWENIQYF
TRBJ2-3 | TRBV2 | CASSEAAGVTDTQYF
TRBJ2-6 | TRBV28 | CASRGNTVLTSGANVLTF
TRBJ2-1 | TRBV29-1 | CSVPLHAPRVNEQFF
TRBJ2-3 | TRBV5-1 | CASSLQLAATDTQYF
TRBJ2-7 | TRBV7-9 | CASSLGTLAGARSEQYF
TRBJ2-7 | TRBV20-1 | CSATREYEQYF
TRBJ1-1 | TRBV2 | CASTQGIMNTEAFF
TRBJ1-3 | TRBV4-1 | CASSQKTGGENTIYF
TRBJ1-1 | TRBV25-1 | CASSDPSGGNTEAFF
TRBJ2-7 | TRBV2 | CASSRDRVGHEQYF
TRBJ2-7 | TRBV5-8 | CASSPWTGGSRDSYF
TRBJ2-2 | TRBV7-9 | CASSLRDYTGELFF
TRBJ2-1 | TRBV7-6 | CASSLRDRDNEQFF
TRBJ1-4 | TRBV5-1 | CASSLGSATNEKLFF
TRBJ2-3 | TRBV5-1 | CASAAATPDTQYF
TRBJ2-1 | TRBV9 | CASSSGDEQFF
TRBJ2-6 | TRBV29-1 | CSVLVYSGANVLTF
TRBJ1-1 | TRBV5-3 | CARSLVKGGKGAEAFF
TRBJ1-5 | TRBV9 | CASSVEQDQPQHF
TRBJ2-5 | TRBV29-1 | CSVVLGGRETQYF
TRBJ2-2 | TRBV13 | CASSLRTAFLTGELFF
TRBJ2-3 | TRBV28 | CASSFPGQGAPISTDTQYF
TRBJ1-5 | TRBV2 | CASSDWAGVQPQHF
TRBJ2-3 | TRBV4-1 | CASSQNPGLAELDTQYF
TRBJ2-5 | TRBV18 | CASSPEGETQYF
TRBJ1-2 | TRBV6-5 | CASSPGRGSYGYTF
TRBJ1-1 | TRBV11-1 | CASSLRANTEAFF
TRBJ2-3 | TRBV5-4 | CANPRTSMGTDTQYF
TRBJ2-5 | TRBV4-1 | CASSLVPSGGETQYF
TRBJ2-3 | TRBV7-9 | CASSLGATDTQYF
TRBJ1-1 | TRBV7-9 | CASTLTGINTEAFF
TRBJ2-2 | TRBV5-1 | CASSPGRGDTGELFF
TRBJ2-7 | TRBV5-1 | CASSTGQGSYEQYF
TRBJ2-7 | TRBV28 | CASSFQSGSNEQYF